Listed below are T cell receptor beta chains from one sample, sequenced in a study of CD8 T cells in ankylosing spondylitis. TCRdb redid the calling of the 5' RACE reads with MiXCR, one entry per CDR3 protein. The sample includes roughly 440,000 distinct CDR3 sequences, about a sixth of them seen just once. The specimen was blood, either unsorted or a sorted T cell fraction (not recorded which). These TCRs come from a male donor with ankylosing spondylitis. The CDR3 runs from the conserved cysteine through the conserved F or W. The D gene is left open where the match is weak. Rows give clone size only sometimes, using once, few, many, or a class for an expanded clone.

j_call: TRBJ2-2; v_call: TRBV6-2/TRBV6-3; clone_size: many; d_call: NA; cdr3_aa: CASSRPPLAKSSGELFF; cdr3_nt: TGTGCCAGCAGTCGACCCCCGCTAGCGAAGTCCTCCGGGGAGCTGTTTTTT
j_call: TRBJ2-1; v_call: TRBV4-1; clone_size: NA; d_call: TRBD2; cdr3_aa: CASSRGLAGGVGYNEQFF; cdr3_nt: TGCGCCAGCAGTCGAGGACTAGCGGGAGGAGTGGGGTACAATGAGCAGTTCTTC
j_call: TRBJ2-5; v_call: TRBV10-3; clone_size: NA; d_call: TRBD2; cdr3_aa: CAISSSGRAETQYF; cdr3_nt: TGTGCCATCAGTTCGTCCGGGAGGGCTGAGACCCAGTACTTC
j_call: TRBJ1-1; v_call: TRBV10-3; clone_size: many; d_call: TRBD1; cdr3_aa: CAIREGQLNTEAFF; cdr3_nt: TGTGCCATCAGGGAGGGACAGTTGAACACTGAAGCTTTCTTT
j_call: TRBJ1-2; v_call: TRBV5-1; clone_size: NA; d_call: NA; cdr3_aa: CASSLYTTGFYGYTF; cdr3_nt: TGCGCCAGCAGCTTATATACTACAGGGTTCTATGGCTACACCTTC
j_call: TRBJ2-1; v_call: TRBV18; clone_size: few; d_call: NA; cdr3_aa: CASSPSVARSYNEQFF; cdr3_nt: TGTGCCAGCTCACCTTCCGTAGCAAGATCCTACAATGAGCAGTTCTTC
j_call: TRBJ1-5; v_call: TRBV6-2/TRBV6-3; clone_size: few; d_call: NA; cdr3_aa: CASSYSRTSRSNQPQHF; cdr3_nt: TGTGCCAGCAGTTACTCCCGGACAAGTCGTAGCAATCAGCCCCAGCATTTT
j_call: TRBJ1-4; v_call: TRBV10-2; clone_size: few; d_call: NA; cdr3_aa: CASSDHEKLFF; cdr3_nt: TGCGCCAGCAGTGATCATGAAAAACTGTTTTTT
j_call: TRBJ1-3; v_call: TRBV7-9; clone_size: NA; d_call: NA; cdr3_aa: CASSHALHSGNTIYF; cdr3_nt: TGTGCCAGCAGCCACGCGCTTCACTCTGGAAACACCATATATTTT
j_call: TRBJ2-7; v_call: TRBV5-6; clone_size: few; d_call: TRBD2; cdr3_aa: CASSAQLAGDYEQYF; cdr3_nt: TGTGCCAGCAGCGCCCAACTAGCGGGAGACTACGAGCAGTACTTC
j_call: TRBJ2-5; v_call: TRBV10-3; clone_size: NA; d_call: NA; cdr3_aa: CATSQDGSIGTQYF; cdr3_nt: TGTGCCACCAGCCAAGACGGTTCAATTGGGACCCAGTACTTC
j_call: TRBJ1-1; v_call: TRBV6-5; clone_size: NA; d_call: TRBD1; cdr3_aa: CASSYRGQLNTEAFF; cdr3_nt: TGTGCCAGCAGTTACCGGGGACAGTTGAACACTGAAGCTTTCTTT
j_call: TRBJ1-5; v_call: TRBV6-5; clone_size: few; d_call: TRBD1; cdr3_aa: CASSYSTTGGRSNQPQHF; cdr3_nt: TGTGCCAGCAGTTACTCGACGACAGGGGGTAGGAGCAATCAGCCCCAGCATTTT
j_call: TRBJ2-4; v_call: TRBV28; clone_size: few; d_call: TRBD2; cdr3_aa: CASIGGGTKNIQYF; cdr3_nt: TGTGCCAGCATTGGGGGAGGGACGAAAAACATTCAGTACTTC
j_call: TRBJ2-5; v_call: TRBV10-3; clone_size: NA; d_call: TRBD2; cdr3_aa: CATGLVERETQYF; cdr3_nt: TGTGCCACAGGACTAGTCGAGCGGGAGACCCAGTACTTC
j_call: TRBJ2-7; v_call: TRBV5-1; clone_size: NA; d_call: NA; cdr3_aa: CASSLVGDLYEQYF; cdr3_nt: TGCGCCAGCAGCTTGGTTGGGGATCTATACGAGCAGTACTTC
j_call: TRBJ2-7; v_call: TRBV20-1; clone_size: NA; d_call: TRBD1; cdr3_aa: CSAEGQGAFEQYF; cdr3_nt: TGCAGTGCTGAGGGACAGGGGGCGTTTGAGCAGTACTTC
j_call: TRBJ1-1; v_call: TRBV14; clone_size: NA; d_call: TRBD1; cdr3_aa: CASSKRQGYTEAFF; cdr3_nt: TGTGCCAGCAGCAAACGACAGGGTTACACTGAAGCTTTCTTT
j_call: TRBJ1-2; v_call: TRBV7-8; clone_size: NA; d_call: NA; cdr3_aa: CASSRGQSNYGYTF; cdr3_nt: TGTGCCAGCAGCCGTGGACAGAGCAACTATGGCTACACCTTC
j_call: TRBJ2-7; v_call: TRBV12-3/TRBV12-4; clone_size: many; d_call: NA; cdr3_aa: CASSPGGRRSYEQYF; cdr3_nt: TGTGCCAGCAGTCCCGGAGGGAGACGCTCCTACGAGCAGTACTTC
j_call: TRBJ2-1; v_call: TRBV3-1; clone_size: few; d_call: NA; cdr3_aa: CASSQVVFPWEQFF; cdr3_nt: TGTGCCAGCAGCCAAGTGGTCTTCCCGTGGGAGCAGTTCTTC
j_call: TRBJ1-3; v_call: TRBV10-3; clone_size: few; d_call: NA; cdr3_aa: CAIRPEGTSGNTIYF; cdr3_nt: TGTGCCATCAGGCCCGAGGGGACCTCTGGAAACACCATATATTTT
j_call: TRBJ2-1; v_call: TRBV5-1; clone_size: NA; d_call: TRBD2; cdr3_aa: CASSSGTSTNEQFF; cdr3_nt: TGCGCCAGCAGTTCCGGGACTAGCACCAATGAGCAGTTCTTC
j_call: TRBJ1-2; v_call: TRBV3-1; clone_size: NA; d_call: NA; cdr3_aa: CASSQSNKSPKITGGYTF; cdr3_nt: TGTGCCAGCAGCCAATCGAACAAATCGCCAAAAATAACGGGAGGCTACACCTTC
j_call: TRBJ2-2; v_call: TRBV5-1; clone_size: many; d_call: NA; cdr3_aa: CASSSQSSGELFF; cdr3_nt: TGCGCCAGCAGCTCTCAATCGTCCGGGGAGCTGTTTTTT
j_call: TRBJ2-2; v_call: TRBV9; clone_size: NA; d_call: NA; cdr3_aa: CASSVGTARGARNTGELFF; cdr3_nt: TGTGCCAGCAGCGTAGGAACTGCTAGGGGGGCGCGAAACACCGGGGAGCTGTTTTTT
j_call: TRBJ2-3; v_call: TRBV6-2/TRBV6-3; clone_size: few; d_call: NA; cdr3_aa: CASSWASGTDTQYF; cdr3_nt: TGTGCCAGCAGTTGGGCTAGCGGCACAGATACGCAGTATTTT
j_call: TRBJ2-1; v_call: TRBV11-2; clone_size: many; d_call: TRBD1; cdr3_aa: CASSPRGDREYNEQFF; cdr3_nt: TGTGCCAGCAGCCCTCGGGGGGACAGGGAATACAATGAGCAGTTCTTC
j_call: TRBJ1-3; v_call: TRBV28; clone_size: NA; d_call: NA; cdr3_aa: CASTTTRGPGNTIYF; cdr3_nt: TGTGCCAGCACCACAACCCGGGGTCCTGGAAACACCATATATTTT
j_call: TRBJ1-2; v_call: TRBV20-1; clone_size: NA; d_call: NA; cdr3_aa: CSAPLRAGGYTF; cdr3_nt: TGCAGTGCTCCGCTGAGGGCTGGGGGCTACACCTTC
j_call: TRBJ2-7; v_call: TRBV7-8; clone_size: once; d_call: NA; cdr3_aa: CASSPQGTTRGVQYF; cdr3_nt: TGTGCCAGCAGCCCGCAGGGGACGACGCGGGGAGTGCAGTACTTC
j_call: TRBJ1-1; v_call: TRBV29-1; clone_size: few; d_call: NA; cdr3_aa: CSVRQNMNTEAFF; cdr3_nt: TGCAGCGTTCGCCAGAATATGAACACTGAAGCTTTCTTT
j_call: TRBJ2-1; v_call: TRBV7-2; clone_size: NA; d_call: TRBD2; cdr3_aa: CASRLAGSNEQFF; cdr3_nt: TGTGCCAGCAGACTAGCGGGATCGAATGAGCAGTTCTTC
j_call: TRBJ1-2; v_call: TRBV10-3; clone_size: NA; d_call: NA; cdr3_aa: CAIRDDRGYGYTF; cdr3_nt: TGTGCCATCAGGGACGACCGGGGCTATGGCTACACCTTC
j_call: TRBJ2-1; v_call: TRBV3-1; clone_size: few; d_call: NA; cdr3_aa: CASSQAARRSWSEQFF; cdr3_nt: TGTGCCAGCAGCCAAGCCGCTAGGAGATCTTGGTCTGAGCAGTTCTTC
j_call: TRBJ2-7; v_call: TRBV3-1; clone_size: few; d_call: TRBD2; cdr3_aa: CASSQQLAGVGEQYF; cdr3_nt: TGTGCCAGCAGCCAACAACTAGCGGGGGTTGGCGAGCAGTACTTC
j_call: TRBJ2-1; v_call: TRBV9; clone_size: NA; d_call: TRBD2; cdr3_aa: CASSVGFGTSGTGRENEQFF; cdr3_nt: TGTGCCAGCAGCGTAGGGTTTGGAACTAGCGGGACCGGGAGGGAAAATGAGCAGTTCTTC
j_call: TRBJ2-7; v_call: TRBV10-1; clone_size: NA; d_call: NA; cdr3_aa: CASKREQYF; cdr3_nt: TGCGCCAGCAAGAGGGAGCAGTACTTC
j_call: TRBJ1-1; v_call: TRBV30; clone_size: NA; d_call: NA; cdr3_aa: CAWNGNTEAFF; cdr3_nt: TGTGCCTGGAATGGGAACACTGAAGCTTTCTTT
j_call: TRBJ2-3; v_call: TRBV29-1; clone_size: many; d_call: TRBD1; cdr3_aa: CSVEGGTGPPDTQYF; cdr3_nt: TGCAGCGTTGAAGGCGGGACAGGTCCCCCAGATACGCAGTATTTT
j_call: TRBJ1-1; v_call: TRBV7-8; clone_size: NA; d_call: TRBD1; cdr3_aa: CASSRGTAMNTEAFF; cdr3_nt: TGTGCCAGCAGCCGAGGGACAGCGATGAACACTGAAGCTTTCTTT
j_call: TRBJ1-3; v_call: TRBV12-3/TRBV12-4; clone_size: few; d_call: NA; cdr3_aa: CASSPGFGNTIYF; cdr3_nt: TGTGCCAGCAGTCCTGGGTTCGGAAACACCATATATTTT
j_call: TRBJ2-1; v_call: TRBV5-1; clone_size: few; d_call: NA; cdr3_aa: CASSPSGGTPYNEQFF; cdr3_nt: TGCGCCAGCAGCCCGTCCGGCGGGACTCCCTACAATGAGCAGTTCTTC
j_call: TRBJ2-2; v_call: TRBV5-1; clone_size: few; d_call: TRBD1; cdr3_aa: CASRPPGTGVSGELFF; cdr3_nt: TGCGCCAGCAGGCCCCCCGGGACAGGGGTATCCGGGGAGCTGTTTTTT
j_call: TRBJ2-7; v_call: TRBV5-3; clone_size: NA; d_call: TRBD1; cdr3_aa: CARSCSPGQTYEQYF; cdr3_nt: TGTGCCAGAAGTTGCTCGCCGGGACAGACATACGAGCAGTACTTC
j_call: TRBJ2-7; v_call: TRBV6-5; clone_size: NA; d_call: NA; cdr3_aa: CASSYSKVGSGSGSYEQYF; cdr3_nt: TGTGCCAGCAGTTACTCGAAAGTAGGTAGTGGGAGTGGATCTTACGAGCAGTACTTC
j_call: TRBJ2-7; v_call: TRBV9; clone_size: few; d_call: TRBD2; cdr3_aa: CASSVEVAGYEQYF; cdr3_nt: TGTGCCAGCAGCGTAGAAGTAGCGGGGTACGAGCAGTACTTC
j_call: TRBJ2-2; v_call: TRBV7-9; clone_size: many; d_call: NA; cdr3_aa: CASSPRGSDTGELFF; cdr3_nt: TGTGCCAGCAGCCCTCGGGGATCGGACACCGGGGAGCTGTTTTTT
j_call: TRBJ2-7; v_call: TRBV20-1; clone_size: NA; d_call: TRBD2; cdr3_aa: CSATPTSGPPHEQYF; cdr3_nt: TGCAGTGCAACCCCGACTAGCGGACCTCCCCACGAGCAGTACTTC
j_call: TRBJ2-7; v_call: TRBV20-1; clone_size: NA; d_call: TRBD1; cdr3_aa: CSAAWTGLGGEQYF; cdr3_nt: TGCAGTGCGGCATGGACAGGCCTAGGGGGCGAGCAGTACTTC
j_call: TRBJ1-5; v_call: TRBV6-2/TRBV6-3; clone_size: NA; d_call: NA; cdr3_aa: CASSSGRPQHF; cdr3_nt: TGTGCCAGCAGTTCTGGCCGGCCCCAGCATTTT
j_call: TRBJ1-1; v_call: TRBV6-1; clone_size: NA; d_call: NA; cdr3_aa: CASSHEGSNTEAFF; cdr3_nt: TGTGCCAGCAGCCACGAAGGGTCGAACACTGAAGCTTTCTTT